The 21 T cell receptor beta chains below come from one sample, sequenced in a study of T-cell memory formation after mild COVID-19. TCRdb ran MiXCR on the 5' RACE reads and lists one entry per CDR3 protein. This table holds nearly 350,000 distinct CDR3 sequences, 10% to 15% found once. Material: PBMCs or a T cell subset sorted from them (not recorded which). The source is a man aged 18 to 29 who had mild COVID-19 (a few samples of this study predate the infection). Cell type and time point are not known.

This clonotype was detected ten times or more. The rearrangement uses TRBV7-6 and TRBJ1-5, with 8 bases aligning to TRBD1. V shed 5 bases, J shed 6 bases, and the junction held 3 bases outside the gene matches. Germline V CDR1 and CDR2: SGHVS, FNYEAQ. The length of the CDR3 is 13 residues. The CDR3 DNA follows: TGTGCCAGCAGCCGAGGACAGGGTCAGCCCCAGCATTTT. As protein: CASSRGQGQPQHF.

The CDR3 protein is CASGWTDGQPQHF. The CDR3 bases are TGTGCCAGCGGATGGACAGACGGTCAGCCCCAGCATTTT. This chain links TRBV7-2 with TRBJ1-5; tentatively, D is TRBD1 (6 bases). Germline V lookup: CDR1 SGHTA, CDR2 FQGNSA. The CDR3 is 13 amino acids. Trimming shortened V by 8 bases and J by 6 bases, and 14 bases separated the two germline ends.

The table lists this clonotype with a few counts. This CDR3 reads CASSLRRGPINYGYTF. The CDR3 DNA is TGCGCCAGCAGCCTCCGAAGGGGACCGATTAATTATGGCTACACCTTC. The chain has TRBV5-1 and TRBJ1-2; tentative D call: TRBD1 (5 bases). V gave up 4 bases and J gave up 5 bases, with 21 bases separating them. The length of the CDR3 is 16 residues. From germline, CDR1 is SGHRS and CDR2 YFSETQ.

The chain employs TRBV5-4 and TRBJ2-5, with D hard to call. Germline loops: CDR1 SGHNT, CDR2 YYREEE (reference sequence). CDR3 length: 13 residues. Trimming took off 1 base at V and 4 bases at J, with 8 bases between the two ends. The CDR3 DNA sequence: TGTGCCAGCAGCTTGTTTACGGGAGAGACCCAGTACTTC. Translating gives CASSLFTGETQYF.

The chain carries TRBV10-3 and TRBJ1-5, with TRBD1 identical over 7 bases. CDR3 length: 15 residues. J was trimmed by 6 bases and V by 10 bases; bases with no gene match: 15. Germline loops: CDR1 ENHRY, CDR2 SYGVKD. In nucleotides, the CDR3 is TGTGCCACTAAATCGGGACAGTCTGACGGTCAGCCCCAGCATTTT. Amino acid sequence: CATKSGQSDGQPQHF.

There are a few counts of this clonotype. This chain joins TRBV28 and TRBJ2-3; D remains ambiguous. CDR3 length: 14 residues. V was pared by 3 bases and J by 1 base, with 8 bases between. In germline, CDR1 is MDHEN, CDR2 SYDVKM. CDR3 nucleotide sequence: TGTGCCAGCAGTTTTGTTAGCCGCACAGATACGCAGTATTTT. It specifies CASSFVSRTDTQYF.

The gene calls are TRBV9 and TRBJ1-5; 7 positions match TRBD1. This CDR3 comprises 16 residues. In germline, CDR1 is SGDLS, CDR2 YYNGEE. J gave up 0 bases and V 4 bases, and 7 bases lay outside the gene matches. In DNA, the CDR3 is TGTGCCAGCAGCCCTGGACAGGACCCTAGCAATCAGCCCCAGCATTTT. Translated: CASSPGQDPSNQPQHF.

This clonotype was found many times. The V and J genes are TRBV7-2 and TRBJ2-5; 7 nucleotides agree with TRBD2. The V gene's germline CDR1 is SGHTA and CDR2 FQGNSA. The CDR3 runs 13 residues. The V segment lost 8 bases and the J segment 3 bases; nucleotides outside the gene matches: 6. In nucleotides, the CDR3 is TGTGCCAGCCAGAACCTAGCGGAAGAGACCCAGTACTTC. It translates to CASQNLAEETQYF. Supplemented by reference TRBV7-2 and TRBJ2-5, the full variable domain reads GAGVSQSPSNKVTEKGKDVELRCDPISGHTALYWYRQSLGQGLEFLIYFQGNSAPDKSGLPSDRFSAERTGGSVSTLTIQRTQQEDSAVYLCASQNLAEETQYFGPGTRLLVL.

Only a few counts were recorded for this clonotype. The chain uses TRBV6-2 or TRBV6-3 and TRBJ1-1, with TRBD1 as a possible D gene (6 bases). V gave up 2 bases and J gave up 8 bases, with 12 bases separating them. Germline V lookup: CDR1 MNHEY, CDR2 SVGEGT. This CDR3 has 13 amino acids. The CDR3 is CASSYRGRPEAFF. DNA of the CDR3: TGTGCCAGCAGTTACCGGGGGCGACCGGAAGCTTTCTTT.

This clonotype was observed a few times. This chain connects TRBV7-8 to TRBJ2-2; D is undetermined. Per germline, CDR1 SGHVS and CDR2 FQNEAQ. V was shortened by 1 base and J by 8 bases, with 11 bases between the two germline ends. This CDR3 contains 14 residues. CDR3 region: CASSLGPFRGELFF. The CDR3 DNA is TGTGCCAGCAGCTTAGGACCCTTTCGGGGGGAGCTGTTTTTT.

This clonotype turned up a few times. This chain uses TRBV4-2 with TRBJ2-7; D is ambiguous. V was trimmed by 2 bases and J by 4 bases, leaving 12 bases between them. Per germline, CDR1 LGHNA and CDR2 YNFKEQ. This CDR3 region has 14 residues. The CDR3 DNA follows: TGTGCCAGCAGCCAATTCCTTCAGGTTTACGAGCAGTACTTC. Its protein is CASSQFLQVYEQYF.

This clonotype was seen more than once but under ten times. The chain joins TRBV7-2 to TRBJ1-2; D possibly corresponds to TRBD1 (6 bases). The V gene lost 5 bases and the J gene lost 8 bases, with 18 bases spanning the gap. The CDR3 is 14 residues long. CDR1 is SGHTA, CDR2 FQGNSA, per germline. CDR3 loop: CASSMTDSAMGYTF. For the CDR3, the DNA is TGTGCCAGCAGCATGACGGACAGCGCAATGGGCTACACCTTC.

The chain carries TRBV20-1 and TRBJ1-2; maybe TRBD1 (6 bases). V was pared by 6 bases and J by 2 bases, with 13 bases between. Germline CDR1 DFQATT, CDR2 SNEGSKA (reference sequence). The CDR3 covers 13 residues. CDR3 loop: CSASRTVNYGYTF. CDR3 nucleotides: TGCAGTGCGTCTAGGACAGTCAACTATGGCTACACCTTC.

The table lists this clonotype with many counts. This chain uses TRBV7-2 with TRBJ1-2, with no clear D. CDR3 size: 13 residues. The V and J ends lost 1 base and 4 bases respectively, with 7 bases between them. Germline V gene data show CDR1 as SGHTA and CDR2 as FQGNSA. This CDR3 reads CASSLGWTYGYTF. CDR3 coding DNA: TGTGCCAGCAGCTTAGGATGGACCTATGGCTACACCTTC.

This clonotype was counted ten times or more. The chain recombines TRBV5-1 with TRBJ2-2; D perhaps matches TRBD1 (6 bases). The length of the CDR3 is 15 residues. In germline, CDR1 is SGHRS, CDR2 YFSETQ. Trimming pared 0 bases from V and 2 bases from J, leaving 8 bases between. CDR3 DNA: TGCGCCAGCAGCTTGGCAGGGGCAAACACCGGGGAGCTGTTTTTT. This encodes CASSLAGANTGELFF.

The J gene is TRBJ2-1, the V gene TRBV9; tentative D call: TRBD2 (6 bases). The CDR3 is 17 residues long. Germline V CDR1 and CDR2: SGDLS, YYNGEE. V shed 4 bases and J shed 9 bases, with 26 bases lying between them. Here the CDR3 reads CASSPGVGTQSAIEQFF. CDR3 DNA sequence: TGTGCCAGCAGCCCGGGAGTAGGGACCCAGTCCGCTATTGAGCAGTTCTTC.

The chain combines TRBV5-6 with TRBJ1-4; D remains ambiguous. Between the trimmed V and J ends, which lost 3 bases and 0 bases, there was a span of 6 bases. Germline loops: CDR1 SGHDT, CDR2 YYEEEE. The CDR3 is 14 residues long. The CDR3 DNA reads as TGTGCCAGCAGCTCCGTGGCAACTAATGAAAAACTGTTTTTT. This codes for CASSSVATNEKLFF.

This rearrangement joins TRBV7-2 to TRBJ2-2; no definite D call. The V end lost 0 bases, the J end lost 5 bases, and 7 bases lay between the germline ends. Germline V CDR1 and CDR2: SGHTA, FQGNSA. CDR3 size: 14 residues. The DNA of the CDR3 is TGTGCCAGCAGCTTAGCTTTCGGAACCGGGGAGCTGTTTTTT. Translated, it gives CASSLAFGTGELFF.

This clonotype appeared a few times. J is TRBJ2-1 and V is TRBV9; 12 nucleotides line up with TRBD1. Germline assignment: CDR1 SGDLS and CDR2 YYNGEE. V gave up 0 bases and J gave up 8 bases; unmatched junction bases: 3. There are 15 residues in the CDR3. CDR3 in amino acids: CASSVGGQGADEQFF. The CDR3 coding sequence is TGTGCCAGCAGCGTAGGGGGACAGGGGGCAGATGAGCAGTTCTTC.

The chain recombines TRBV7-6 with TRBJ2-1, with D hard to call. The CDR3 sequence is 15 residues long. Trimming removed 0 bases at V and 1 base at J, with 7 bases between. The germline V gene encodes CDR1 SGHVS and CDR2 FNYEAQ. The CDR3 DNA reads TGTGCCAGCAGCTTAGCGCTCCGGTCCTACAATGAGCAGTTCTTC. Translation: CASSLALRSYNEQFF.

This clonotype was seen only a few times. The chain combines TRBV7-8 with TRBJ2-6; D might be TRBD2 (5 bases). The CDR3 consists of 17 residues. Germline CDR1 and CDR2: SGHVS and FQNEAQ. Trimming pared 2 bases from V and 1 base from J, leaving 12 bases between. This CDR3 reads CASSLLGIASGANVLTF. The CDR3 DNA is TGTGCCAGCAGCTTACTCGGGATAGCGTCTGGGGCCAACGTCCTGACTTTC.